The sequence of this TCR beta chain was determined in a study of shared clonotypes between healthy human individuals. On the study more broadly: Researchers drew samples from a couple of women and a few men aged 18 to 49.

An even split of each subset's genomic DNA across several immunoSEQ plates was performed. Using immunoSEQ multiplex PCR, the repertoire was profiled, and TCRdb retains in-frame clones only, with some absent. The sample contains some 2 million clones, approximately 94% of which appear only once. Study-level points and caveats: Lower generation probabilities were found for non-shared clonotypes than for those shared by all four donors. Collection of samples was limited to blood; tissue repertoires likely differ.

The CDR3 runs 16 residues. Germline lookup yields CDR1 SGHTA and CDR2 FQGNSA. V was shortened by 3 bases and J by 2 bases, with 15 bases between the two germline ends. Notes on this clone: Its antigen is not identified.

Terminally differentiated effector memory CD45RA+ cells were excluded by CCR7 positive selection of CD45RO-negative cells. Material: naive CD8+ T cells sorted from blood. This receptor was identified in a man aged 18 to 30 in good health. The chain has TRBV7-2 and TRBJ2-3; D is uncertain. The CDR3 nucleotides are TGTGCCAGCAGCTTCGCCCTTTCCTTGGACACAGATACGCAGTATTTT. It specifies CASSFALSLDTDTQYF.